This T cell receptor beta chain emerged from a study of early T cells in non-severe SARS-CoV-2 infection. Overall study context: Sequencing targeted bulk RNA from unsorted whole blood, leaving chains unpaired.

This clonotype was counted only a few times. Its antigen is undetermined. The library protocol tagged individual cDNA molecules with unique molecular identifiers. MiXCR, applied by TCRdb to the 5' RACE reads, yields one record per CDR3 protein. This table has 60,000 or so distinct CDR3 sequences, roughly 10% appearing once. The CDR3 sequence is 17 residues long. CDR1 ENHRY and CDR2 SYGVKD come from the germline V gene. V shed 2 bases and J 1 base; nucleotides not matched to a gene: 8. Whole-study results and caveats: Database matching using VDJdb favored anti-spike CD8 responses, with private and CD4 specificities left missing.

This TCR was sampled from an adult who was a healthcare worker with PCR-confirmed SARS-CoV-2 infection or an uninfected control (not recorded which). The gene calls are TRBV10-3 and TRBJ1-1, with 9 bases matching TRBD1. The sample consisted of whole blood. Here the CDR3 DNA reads TGTGCCATCAGTGAGCCGGGACAGGGAGTGGGGAACACTGAAGCTTTCTTT. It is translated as CAISEPGQGVGNTEAFF.